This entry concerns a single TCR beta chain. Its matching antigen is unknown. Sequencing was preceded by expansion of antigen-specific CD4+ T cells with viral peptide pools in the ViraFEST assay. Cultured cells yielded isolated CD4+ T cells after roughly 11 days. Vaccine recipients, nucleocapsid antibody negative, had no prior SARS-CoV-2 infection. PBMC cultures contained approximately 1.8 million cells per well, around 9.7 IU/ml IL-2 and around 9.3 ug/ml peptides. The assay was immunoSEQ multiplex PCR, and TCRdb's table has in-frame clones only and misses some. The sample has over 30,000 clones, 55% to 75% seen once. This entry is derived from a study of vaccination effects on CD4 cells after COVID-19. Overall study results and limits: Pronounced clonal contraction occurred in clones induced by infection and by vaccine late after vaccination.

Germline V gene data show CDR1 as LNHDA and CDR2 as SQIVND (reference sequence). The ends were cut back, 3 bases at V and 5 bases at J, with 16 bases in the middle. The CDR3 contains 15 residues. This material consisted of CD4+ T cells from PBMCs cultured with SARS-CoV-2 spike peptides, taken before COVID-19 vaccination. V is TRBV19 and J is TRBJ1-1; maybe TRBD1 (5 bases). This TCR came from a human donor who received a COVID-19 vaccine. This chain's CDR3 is CASSISRGSGTEAFF. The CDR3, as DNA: TGTGCCAGTAGTATTTCACGGGGGAGTGGGACTGAAGCTTTCTTT. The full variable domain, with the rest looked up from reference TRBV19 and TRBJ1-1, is DGGITQSPKYLFRKEGQNVTLSCEQNLNHDAMYWYRQDPGQGLRLIYYSQIVNDFQKGDIAEGYSVSREKKESFPLTVTSAQKNPTAFYLCASSISRGSGTEAFFGQGTRLTVV.